Below are 8 T cell receptor beta chains sequenced from a single sample in a study of technical replicates of blood from a handful of donors. Measured with immunoSEQ multiplex PCR; TCRdb has only the in-frame clones, and not every one. Here the sample spans 60,000 to 90,000 clones, roughly 92% being singletons. The sequenced material came from T cells isolated from PBMCs. These receptors all stem from a human donor in good health.

The rearrangement joins TRBV29-1 to TRBJ2-7; 12 bases are shared with TRBD2. From germline, CDR1 is SQVTM and CDR2 ANQGSEA. With 4 bases clipped from V and 5 bases from J, the junction kept 12 bases outside the gene matches. This CDR3 comprises 16 residues. In nucleotides, the CDR3 is TGCAGCGTTGGTAAAGCTAGCGGGAGGGCCAGTCACGAGCAGTACTTC. Amino acids: CSVGKASGRASHEQYF.

V usage is TRBV27 and J usage is TRBJ1-2; 8 nucleotides align to TRBD1. V lost 5 bases and J lost 3; bases outside the gene matches: 5. The CDR3 runs 14 residues. The germline V gene has CDR1 MNHEY and CDR2 SMNVEV (reference sequence). The CDR3 DNA sequence: TGTGCCAGCAGTACCCAGGGGGCGGACTATGGCTACACCTTC. This codes for CASSTQGADYGYTF.

The V gene is TRBV6-5, the J gene TRBJ2-7; TRBD2 matches at 8 bases. Trimming at V came to 2 bases and at J to 0 bases, leaving 6 bases not matched to a gene. Germline CDR1 MNHEY, CDR2 SVGAGI. This CDR3 region has 16 residues. The DNA of the CDR3 is TGTGCCAGCAGTTACCTTATTAGCGGGGCCTCCTACGAGCAGTACTTC. It translates to CASSYLISGASYEQYF.

The gene calls are TRBV4-3 and TRBJ1-5, with D possibly matching TRBD1 (6 bases). Germline CDR1 reads LGHNA; CDR2 reads YSLEER. The CDR3 is made up of 15 amino acids. V was shortened by 0 bases and J by 4 bases, with 10 bases between the two germline ends. The CDR3 loop is CASSQERDTNQPQHF. The CDR3 DNA reads as TGCGCCAGCAGCCAAGAGAGGGACACAAATCAGCCCCAGCATTTT.

The chain carries TRBV6-6 and TRBJ1-3; D gene ambiguous. Germline CDR1 MNHNY, CDR2 SVGAGI (reference sequence). V was trimmed by 6 bases and J by 0 bases, leaving 9 bases between them. The CDR3 has 14 amino acids. This CDR3 reads CASRLSDSGNTIYF. For the CDR3, the DNA is TGTGCCAGCAGACTATCGGACTCTGGAAACACCATATATTTT.

This clone has just one count. The V gene is TRBV7-3, the J gene TRBJ1-2; the match to TRBD1 covers 7 bases. CDR3 length: 14 amino acids. The ends lost 4 bases at V and 6 bases at J; junction bases unmatched: 8. Germline loops: CDR1 SGHTA, CDR2 FQGTGA. The CDR3 DNA is TGTGCCAGCAGCTCCCCGACAGGGCCTCATGGCTACACCTTC. Translation gives CASSSPTGPHGYTF.

The gene calls are TRBV29-1 and TRBJ1-1; D unresolved. The V gene's germline CDR1 is SQVTM and CDR2 ANQGSEA. V shed 5 bases and J shed 0 bases, with 10 bases lying between them. The CDR3 runs to 13 residues. CDR3 residues: CSVLSPLNTEAFF. The CDR3, as DNA: TGCAGCGTTCTTAGCCCTCTGAACACTGAAGCTTTCTTT. The complete variable domain, with remaining parts taken from reference TRBV29-1 and TRBJ1-1, reads SAVISQKPSRDICQRGTSLTIQCQVDSQVTMMFWYRQQPGQSLTLIATANQGSEATYESGFVIDKFPISRPNLTFSTLTVSNMSPEDSSIYLCSVLSPLNTEAFFGQGTRLTVV.

The V and J genes are TRBV7-2 and TRBJ2-7, with 8 bases matching TRBD2. The CDR3 spans 16 residues. Germline V gives CDR1 SGHTA, CDR2 FQGNSA. V lost 5 bases to trimming and J lost 4 bases; unmatched junction nucleotides: 13. The CDR3 DNA reads TGTGCCAGCAGCATTAGCGGGATAGTAGCCATTTACGAGCAGTACTTC. It codes for CASSISGIVAIYEQYF.